Sequencing of this T cell receptor beta chain was carried out in a study of blood T cell repertoires in COVID-19. While infection was still active, Seattle patients were enrolled and then followed longitudinally. TCRdb's copy holds only in-frame clones and misses some; the assay was immunoSEQ multiplex PCR. The sample has around 340,000 clones, approximately 89% seen once. CDR1 and CDR2 (germline): SGHDN, FVKESK. V lost 1 base and J lost 10, with 16 bases in between. The CDR3 is 15 amino acids. The chain employs TRBV14 and TRBJ1-4; maybe TRBD1 (6 bases). Sequencing used peripheral blood. This TCR was recovered from a woman aged 60-70 years with COVID-19, enrolled during active disease. CDR3 DNA: TGTGCCAGCAGCCAAGCTGGGCCACAAGGGGGAAAACTGTTTTTT. Its protein is CASSQAGPQGGKLFF. The whole variable domain, remainder taken from reference TRBV14 and TRBJ1-4, is EAGVTQFPSHSVIEKGQTVTLRCDPISGHDNLYWYRRVMGKEIKFLLHFVKESKQDESGMPNNRFLAERTGGTYSTLKVQPAELEDSGVYFCASSQAGPQGGKLFFGSGTQLSVL.